Below, 30 T cell receptor beta chains from the same sample are listed, as sequenced in a study of control samples from healthy donors and cancer patients. The data were produced by immunoSEQ multiplex PCR, yet TCRdb's version contains in-frame clones alone and is incomplete. Seen in this sample are approximately 190,000 clones; the ten most common clones hold more than 2%. The sequenced sample consisted of blood. The receptors originated from a woman aged 25 to 45 in good health.

The chain has TRBV28 and TRBJ2-2; TRBD1 matches 12 bases. The J segment lost 5 bases and the V segment lost 7 bases, leaving 17 bases of the junction unmatched. The CDR3 covers 19 residues. Looked up from germline, CDR1 is MDHEN and CDR2 is SYDVKM. The DNA for the CDR3 is TGTGCCAGCAAGCGGACCGGGACAGGGGGCTTATCGGGGACCGGGGAGCTGTTTTTT. Residues: CASKRTGTGGLSGTGELFF.

The chain is built from TRBV6-7 and TRBJ2-1; 7 nucleotides agree with TRBD2. TRBV6-7 is sorted into the ORF group, with uncertain function. This CDR3 region has 14 residues. The trim removed 6 bases at V and 2 bases at J, leaving 4 bases unmatched. The CDR3, as DNA: TGTGCCAGCAGGCGGGGGAGTACCTACAATGAGCAGTTCTTC. It codes for CASRRGSTYNEQFF.

The V and J genes are TRBV30 and TRBJ2-3; D is undetermined. Germline values: CDR1 GTSNPN, CDR2 SVGIG (reference sequence). The V and J ends lost 2 bases and 7 bases respectively, with 7 bases between them. The CDR3 length is 11 residues. CDR3 sequence (DNA): TGTGCCTGGAGTACACCCTATACGCAGTATTTT. Its translation is CAWSTPYTQYF.

The chain combines TRBV9 with TRBJ2-1; 8 nucleotides align to TRBD2. The CDR3 contains 14 residues. Germline assignment: CDR1 SGDLS and CDR2 YYNGEE. Losses at the gene ends were 0 bases for V and 9 bases for J; bases not matched to a gene: 5. CDR3 amino acids: CASSVARSGGEQFF. The CDR3 DNA is TGTGCCAGCAGCGTAGCAAGGAGCGGGGGTGAGCAGTTCTTC. Together with reference TRBV9 and TRBJ2-1, the CDR3 gives the full variable domain: DSGVTQTPKHLITATGQRVTLRCSPRSGDLSVYWYQQSLDQGLQFLIQYYNGEERAKGNILERFSAQQFPDLHSELNLSSLELGDSALYFCASSVARSGGEQFFGPGTRLTVL.

This rearrangement joins TRBV7-8 to TRBJ1-5, with TRBD1 as a possible D gene (6 bases). The CDR3 consists of 15 residues. The germline gives CDR1 SGHVS, CDR2 FQNEAQ. V was clipped by 4 bases and J by 7 bases, with 17 bases between them. Here the CDR3 DNA reads TGTGCCAGCAGCTCGGACTCGGGGGCGGGACAGCCCCAGCATTTT. This translates into CASSSDSGAGQPQHF. The full variable domain, with the rest looked up from reference TRBV7-8 and TRBJ1-5, is GAGVSQSPRYKVAKRGQDVALRCDPISGHVSLFWYQQALGQGPEFLTYFQNEAQLDKSGLPSDRFFAERPEGSVSTLKIQRTQQEDSAVYLCASSSDSGAGQPQHFGDGTRLSIL.

Comments on this clone: In the same sample, other DNA sequences code for this CDR3. This rearrangement joins TRBV5-1 to TRBJ1-1; no definite D call. This CDR3 is 13 amino acids long. V lost 1 base and J lost 2, with 6 bases in between. Germline lookup yields CDR1 SGHRS and CDR2 YFSETQ. CDR3 loop: CASSLTGNTEAFF. Here the CDR3 DNA reads TGCGCCAGCAGCTTGACTGGTAACACTGAAGCTTTCTTT.

The J gene is TRBJ2-3, the V gene TRBV15, with TRBD1 identical over 7 bases. The CDR3 runs 14 residues. Trimming at V came to 5 bases and at J to 0 bases, leaving 2 bases not matched to a gene. The V gene's germline CDR1 is LNHNV and CDR2 YYDKDF (reference sequence). In DNA form, the CDR3 reads TGTGCCACCAGCCTGGGACAGAGCACAGATACGCAGTATTTT. It translates to CATSLGQSTDTQYF.

The chain combines TRBV28 with TRBJ1-2; 7 bases fit TRBD1. This CDR3 is built from 16 residues. Per the germline V gene, CDR1 is MDHEN and CDR2 is SYDVKM. The junction had 6 bases not matched to a gene; V was cut back by 2 bases and J by 0 bases. The CDR3 sequence: CASSLPPDRANYGYTF. The CDR3 region has the DNA TGTGCCAGCAGTTTACCTCCAGACAGGGCTAACTATGGCTACACCTTC.

The chain joins TRBV27 to TRBJ2-2; D might be TRBD1 or TRBD2, each matching 5 bases. This CDR3 region has 19 residues. Trimming shortened V by 6 bases and J by 4 bases, and 27 bases separated the two germline ends. CDR1 and CDR2 (germline): MNHEY, SMNVEV (reference sequence). The CDR3 is CASSRGWGSLRGGTGELFF. The CDR3 bases are TGTGCCAGCAGCCGAGGCTGGGGCAGCTTGAGGGGTGGCACCGGGGAGCTGTTTTTT.

The chain carries TRBV25-1 and TRBJ2-5, with 8 bases fitting TRBD1. The germline gives CDR1 MGHDK, CDR2 SYGVNS. The CDR3 is 15 residues long. V shed 7 bases and J 2 bases; nucleotides not matched to a gene: 9. This chain's CDR3 is CASTGQDGRQETQYF. The CDR3 nucleotides read TGTGCCAGCACGGGACAGGACGGACGACAAGAGACCCAGTACTTC.

With respect to this clone: At one end the junction does not follow the germline gene, possibly because of a read error. The sample carries other DNA sequences with the same CDR3. V and J are TRBV6-5 and TRBJ2-1; 7 bases agree with TRBD1. The CDR3 runs 13 residues. The germline V gene has CDR1 MNHEY and CDR2 SVGAGI. The CDR3 loop is CASSPLDRREQFF. CDR3 DNA sequence: TGCGCCAGCAGTCCCTTGGACAGGCGGGAGCAGTTCTTC.

The rearrangement links TRBV5-1 to TRBJ2-1; 13 bases match TRBD2. The CDR3 totals 15 residues. Per germline, CDR1 SGHRS and CDR2 YFSETQ. After removal of 3 bases from V and 10 bases from J, the junction contained 7 bases not matched to a gene. CDR3: CASSSTSGGALEQFF. CDR3 coding DNA: TGCGCCAGCAGCTCTACTAGCGGGGGGGCCTTGGAGCAGTTCTTC.

The chain recombines TRBV5-1 with TRBJ1-2; D ambiguous. Germline V gene sequence: CDR1 SGHRS, CDR2 YFSETQ. CDR3 length: 15 residues. V was cut by 0 bases and J by 4 bases, with 13 bases left in between. CDR3 in amino acids: CASSLVVSPAYGYTF. The CDR3 DNA reads TGCGCCAGCAGCTTGGTGGTTTCCCCCGCCTATGGCTACACCTTC. The whole variable domain, remainder taken from reference TRBV5-1 and TRBJ1-2, is KAGVTQTPRYLIKTRGQQVTLSCSPISGHRSVSWYQQTPGQGLQFLFEYFSETQRNKGNFPGRFSGRQFSNSRSEMNVSTLELGDSALYLCASSLVVSPAYGYTFGSGTRLTVV.

The V gene is TRBV6-5, the J gene TRBJ1-6; 7 nucleotides agree with TRBD1. In germline, CDR1 is MNHEY, CDR2 SVGAGI. The V segment lost 4 bases and the J segment 5 bases; nucleotides outside the gene matches: 2. The CDR3 contains 14 residues. The CDR3 protein is CASSWDSNNSPLHF. In nucleotides, the CDR3 is TGTGCCAGCAGTTGGGACAGTAATAATTCACCCCTCCACTTT.

V is TRBV15 and J is TRBJ1-4; 8 bases line up with TRBD1. V was clipped by 1 base and J by 6 bases; unmatched bases: 4. Germline-derived CDR1 and CDR2 are LNHNV and YYDKDF (reference sequence). This CDR3 is built from 15 residues. Here the CDR3 DNA reads TGTGCCACCAGCAGAGCCAGGGGGCGCGATGAAAAACTGTTTTTT. Its protein product is CATSRARGRDEKLFF.

The CDR3 region is CSASLPRIGREAFF. The CDR3 bases are TGCAGTGCTAGTTTACCGAGGATAGGTAGGGAAGCTTTCTTT. The rearrangement uses TRBV20-1 and TRBJ1-1; D gene ambiguous. Germline lookup yields CDR1 DFQATT and CDR2 SNEGSKA (reference sequence). Between the trimmed V and J ends, which lost 3 bases and 8 bases, there was a span of 19 bases. The CDR3 contains 14 residues.

The CDR3, as DNA: TGTGCCACCGCTACCCCTGGACCAACAGGGAATGAGCAGTTCTTC. It translates to CATATPGPTGNEQFF. The chain joins TRBV24-1 to TRBJ2-1; D may be TRBD1 (6 bases). Germline CDR1 is KGHDR and CDR2 is SFDVKD. The CDR3 has 15 residues. V lost 9 bases to trimming and J lost 7 bases, with 21 bases between them.

V and J are TRBV27 and TRBJ2-7, with a weak D call TRBD2 (7 bases). The V end lost 6 bases, the J end lost 4 bases, and 25 bases lay between the germline ends. Germline V lookup: CDR1 MNHEY, CDR2 SMNVEV (reference sequence). The CDR3 extends over 17 amino acids. The CDR3 loop is CASSHLGGARGGYEQYF. The CDR3 DNA reads TGTGCCAGCAGCCATCTTGGGGGGGCGCGAGGGGGATACGAGCAGTACTTC.

V is TRBV5-1 and J is TRBJ1-1, with D perhaps TRBD1 (6 bases). Trimming removed 4 bases from V and 1 base from J, with 14 bases in between. The CDR3 is 15 residues long. CDR1 is SGHRS, CDR2 YFSETQ, per germline. In nucleotides, the CDR3 is TGCGCCAGCAGCGGTGATCCGGGACAGAACACTGAAGCTTTCTTT. Its translation: CASSGDPGQNTEAFF. The whole variable domain, remainder taken from reference TRBV5-1 and TRBJ1-1, is KAGVTQTPRYLIKTRGQQVTLSCSPISGHRSVSWYQQTPGQGLQFLFEYFSETQRNKGNFPGRFSGRQFSNSRSEMNVSTLELGDSALYLCASSGDPGQNTEAFFGQGTRLTVV.

The chain links TRBV11-2 to TRBJ1-4, with 9 bases fitting TRBD1. Germline V gene lookup returns CDR1 SGHAT and CDR2 FQNNGV. This CDR3 has 16 amino acids. After removal of 3 bases from V and 5 bases from J, the junction contained 7 bases not matched to a gene. For the CDR3, the DNA is TGTGCCAGCAGCTTCCAGGACAGGGGAGGAAATGAAAAACTGTTTTTT. Translation: CASSFQDRGGNEKLFF.

Judged by frequency, this clone is medium-sized (0.01 to 0.1%). V usage is TRBV28 and J usage is TRBJ2-3; 8 nucleotides line up with TRBD2. The CDR3 totals 13 residues. Germline assignment: CDR1 MDHEN and CDR2 SYDVKM. The V gene end was trimmed by 3 bases and the J gene end by 6 bases; junction bases not matched to a gene: 2. This CDR3 is CASSLRGADTQYF. CDR3 sequence (DNA): TGTGCCAGCAGTTTGCGGGGGGCTGATACGCAGTATTTT.

The chain combines TRBV5-1 with TRBJ2-5; tentative D call: TRBD1 (6 bases). The length of the CDR3 is 14 residues. The germline V gene has CDR1 SGHRS and CDR2 YFSETQ. V lost 4 bases and J 5 bases, leaving 15 bases between the germline ends. For the CDR3, the DNA is TGCGCCAGCAGCGGTGAAGGGGGTTGGGAGACCCAGTACTTC. This gives the protein CASSGEGGWETQYF.

The V gene is TRBV28, the J gene TRBJ1-2; D perhaps matches TRBD1 (5 bases). V gave up 3 bases and J gave up 8 bases, with 22 bases separating them. This CDR3 contains 16 residues. Germline V gene data show CDR1 as MDHEN and CDR2 as SYDVKM. CDR3 amino acids: CASSFLWSGVKRGYTF. The CDR3 coding sequence is TGTGCCAGCAGTTTCCTTTGGTCGGGGGTTAAGCGCGGCTACACCTTC.

The V gene is TRBV10-3, the J gene TRBJ1-2; TRBD1 matches 7 bases. Looked up from germline, CDR1 is ENHRY and CDR2 is SYGVKD. CDR3 length: 12 amino acids. Losses at the gene ends were 10 bases for V and 12 bases for J; bases not matched to a gene: 14. The CDR3 DNA reads as TGTGCCACCTCGACAGGGTCAGACCCTCACACCTTC. Translated, it gives CATSTGSDPHTF.

The genes are TRBV28 and TRBJ2-7; tentatively, D is TRBD1 (6 bases). Trimming removed 10 bases from V and 4 bases from J, with 14 bases in between. The CDR3 consists of 12 residues. The germline V gene encodes CDR1 MDHEN and CDR2 SYDVKM. The CDR3 DNA reads TGTGCCACCTCGCTCGGACAGTACGAGCAGTACTTC. Translation gives CATSLGQYEQYF.

V and J are TRBV12-3 or TRBV12-4 and TRBJ2-2; no firm D call. CDR3 length: 12 amino acids. The V end was cut by 4 bases, the J end by 0 bases, with 0 bases between. CDR3 loop: CASSSNTGELFF. As DNA, the CDR3 is TGTGCCAGCAGTTCGAACACCGGGGAGCTGTTTTTT.

The CDR3 loop is CSVELSWDGGYTF. The CDR3 DNA sequence: TGCAGCGTTGAGCTTAGTTGGGACGGGGGCTACACCTTC. This sequence joins TRBV29-1 and TRBJ1-2, with a possible D match to TRBD1 (5 bases). Germline V gene lookup returns CDR1 SQVTM and CDR2 ANQGSEA. CDR3 length: 13 amino acids. The V end was cut by 3 bases, the J end by 8 bases, with 16 bases between. The full variable domain, rest sourced from reference TRBV29-1 and TRBJ1-2, is SAVISQKPSRDICQRGTSLTIQCQVDSQVTMMFWYRQQPGQSLTLIATANQGSEATYESGFVIDKFPISRPNLTFSTLTVSNMSPEDSSIYLCSVELSWDGGYTFGSGTRLTVV.

V gene TRBV29-1 combines with J gene TRBJ1-2; 7 bases are shared with TRBD1. The CDR3 extends over 11 amino acids. Germline V CDR1 and CDR2: SQVTM, ANQGSEA. The ends lost 7 bases at V and 5 bases at J; junction bases unmatched: 4. This CDR3 reads CSAQGDYGYTF. In DNA form, the CDR3 reads TGCAGCGCCCAGGGGGATTATGGCTACACCTTC.

The CDR3 region has the DNA TGCGCCAGCAGCAAACTAGGAGGGACTGAAGCTTTCTTT. Translating it yields CASSKLGGTEAFF. The V call is TRBV5-1, the J call TRBJ1-1, with D uncertain. V lost 4 bases to trimming and J lost 5 bases, with 12 bases between them. Germline CDR1 and CDR2: SGHRS and YFSETQ. The CDR3 contains 13 residues.

V is TRBV19 and J is TRBJ1-4; perhaps TRBD1 as D (5 bases). V shed 5 bases and J shed 11 bases, with 12 bases lying between them. The germline V gene has CDR1 LNHDA and CDR2 SQIVND (reference sequence). The CDR3 spans 12 residues. CDR3 nucleotides: TGTGCCAGTAGTGCCGACTGGGGGAAACTGTTTTTT. Residues: CASSADWGKLFF. Looking up the rest from reference TRBV19 and TRBJ1-4 gives the full variable domain: DGGITQSPKYLFRKEGQNVTLSCEQNLNHDAMYWYRQDPGQGLRLIYYSQIVNDFQKGDIAEGYSVSREKKESFPLTVTSAQKNPTAFYLCASSADWGKLFFGSGTQLSVL.